This T cell receptor beta chain was identified during a study of vaccination effects on CD4 cells after COVID-19. Concerning this clone itself: The antigen remains undetermined.

The V end was cut by 1 base, the J end by 7 bases, with 15 bases between. The CDR3 has 15 amino acids. The germline V gene has CDR1 KGHSH and CDR2 LQKENI. With 10 days of culture completed, CD4+ T cells were isolated. TCRdb's table, derived via immunoSEQ multiplex PCR, lists solely in-frame clones and lacks some. This table has some 63,000 clones, 55% to 75% appearing once. This material consisted of CD4+ T cells from PBMCs cultured without peptide, taken before COVID-19 vaccination. The chain links TRBV18 to TRBJ2-3; D perhaps matches TRBD1 (5 bases). The sequence came from a human donor who had a prior SARS-CoV-2 infection. Written as DNA, the CDR3 is TGTGCCAGCTCACCACGGTCGGGCAGGGTTCATACGCAGTATTTT. Residues: CASSPRSGRVHTQYF.